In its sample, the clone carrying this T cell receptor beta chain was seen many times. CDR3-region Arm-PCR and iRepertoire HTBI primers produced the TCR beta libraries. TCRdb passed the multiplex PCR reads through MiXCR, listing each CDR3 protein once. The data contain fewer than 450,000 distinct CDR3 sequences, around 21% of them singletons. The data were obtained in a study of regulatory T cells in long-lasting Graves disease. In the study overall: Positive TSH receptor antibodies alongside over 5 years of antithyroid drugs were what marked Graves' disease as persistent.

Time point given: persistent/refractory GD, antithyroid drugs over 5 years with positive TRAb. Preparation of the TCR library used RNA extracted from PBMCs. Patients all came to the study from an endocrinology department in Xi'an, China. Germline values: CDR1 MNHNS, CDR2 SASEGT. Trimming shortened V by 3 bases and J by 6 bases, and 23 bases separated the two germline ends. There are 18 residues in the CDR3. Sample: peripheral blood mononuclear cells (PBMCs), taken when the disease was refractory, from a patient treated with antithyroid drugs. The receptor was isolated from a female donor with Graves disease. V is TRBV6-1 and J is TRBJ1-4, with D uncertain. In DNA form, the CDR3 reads TGTGCCAGCAGTGAGATTACGTTCGTGATGGGCGATGATGAAAAACTGTTTTTT. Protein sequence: CASSEITFVMGDDEKLFF.